Below, 27 T cell receptor beta chains from the same sample are listed, as sequenced in a study of T cells in women clearing cervical HPV infection. This table comes from immunoSEQ multiplex PCR, and its TCRdb copy is limited to in-frame clones, with some not included. This sample contains some 40,000 clones. Sequencing was carried out using blood buffy coat. The receptors stem from a woman aged 18 to 75 with a cervical HPV16 infection that either progressed to CIN3+ or cleared (not recorded which).

As regards this clone: The CDR3 goes on 3 residues after the read ends, and that part is filled in from the germline J gene. The gene calls are TRBV6-1 and TRBJ2-7; 10 nucleotides match TRBD1. The germline V gene encodes CDR1 MNHNS and CDR2 SASEGT. V shed 3 bases and J 3 bases; nucleotides not matched to a gene: 8. CDR3 length: 16 amino acids. The DNA read from the CDR3 is TGTGCCAGCAGTGATGGGGACAGGGGAGTCAACTACGAG. This codes for CASSDGDRGVNYE. The whole CDR3 sequence reads CASSDGDRGVNYEQYF.

On this clone itself: The CDR3 end falls 3 residues outside the read, so it is completed with the germline J gene. The rearrangement links TRBV4-1 to TRBJ1-1; a weak D match, TRBD1 (6 bases). Germline V lookup: CDR1 MGHRA, CDR2 YSYEKL. Trimming pared 4 bases from V and 3 bases from J, leaving 15 bases between. The CDR3 has 15 residues. This CDR3 is CASSPSHQGYTEAFF. CDR3 DNA (partial): TGCGCCAGCAGCCCCTCTCATCAGGGGTACACTGAA.

Concerning this clone: The CDR3 is cut off 3 residues early in the read; its end comes from the germline J gene. The chain couples TRBV7-6 to TRBJ1-3; no clear D gene. CDR1 is SGHVS and CDR2 is FNYEAQ in the germline V gene. The CDR3 has 14 residues. Trimming cost V 1 base and J 0 bases, with 4 bases left between them. CDR3 amino acids: CASSLGDSGNTIYF. The CDR3 DNA, read in part, is TGTGCCAGCAGCTTAGGCGACTCTGGAAACACC.

Worth noting for this clone: The read ends 3 residues shy of where the CDR3 ends; the end is completed using the germline J gene. This chain connects TRBV5-1 to TRBJ2-1, with D possibly matching TRBD2 (6 bases). Germline CDR1 is SGHRS and CDR2 is YFSETQ. With 0 bases removed from V and 4 bases from J, the gap between germline ends came to 11 bases. The CDR3 is 15 amino acids. The DNA read from the CDR3 is TGCGCCAGCAGCTTGGGTCCTAGCGAGTACAATGAG. Protein sequence: CASSLGPSEYNE. The entire CDR3 is CASSLGPSEYNEQFF.

In the case of this clone: The observed sequence ends 3 residues before the CDR3 terminus, with the missing tail filled in from the germline J gene. The chain is built from TRBV7-9 and TRBJ1-2; D possibly corresponds to TRBD1 (5 bases). The CDR3 is 15 amino acids. Germline V lookup: CDR1 SEHNR, CDR2 FQNEAQ (reference sequence). The DNA read from the CDR3 is TGTGCCAGCAGCTTAAAGTCCGGGACTAGCAATGAC. It specifies CASSLKSGTSND. The full CDR3 protein reads CASSLKSGTSNDYTF.

Concerning this clone itself: The read ends 3 residues before the CDR3 terminus; that terminus is restored from the germline J gene. J is TRBJ2-5 and V is TRBV6-2 or TRBV6-3, with D maybe TRBD2 (6 bases). The CDR3 has 15 residues. Germline values: CDR1 MNHEY, CDR2 SVGEGT. Trimming took off 7 bases at V and 5 bases at J, with 20 bases between the two ends. The DNA read from the CDR3 is TGTGCCAGCACGCCAGCGGGCCTTCGAGGGGAGACC. This gives the protein CASTPAGLRGET. The whole CDR3 region reads CASTPAGLRGETQYF.

As to this clone: The CDR3 is cut off 3 residues early in the read; its end comes from the germline J gene. This chain connects TRBV5-1 to TRBJ2-2, with TRBD2 matching 7 bases. Trimming removed 0 bases from V and 7 bases from J; junction bases left unmatched: 3. This CDR3 is 14 amino acids long. Germline V gives CDR1 SGHRS, CDR2 YFSETQ. The covered CDR3 bases are TGCGCCAGCAGCTTGGGGCTAGCGGTCGGGGAG. It is translated as CASSLGLAVGE. In full, the CDR3 reads CASSLGLAVGELFF.

On this clone itself: With the read ending 3 residues before the CDR3 end, the germline J gene is used to fill in that end. The genes are TRBV12-3 or TRBV12-4 and TRBJ2-6; 9 bases are shared with TRBD1. The CDR3 is 19 amino acids. V lost 3 bases to trimming and J lost 4 bases; unmatched junction nucleotides: 13. Here the CDR3 reads CASSFSAGTGYPGANVLTF. CDR3 DNA (partial): TGTGCCAGCAGTTTTAGCGCCGGGACAGGGTACCCCGGGGCCAACGTC.

As for this clone: The CDR3 is cut off 3 residues early in the read; its end comes from the germline J gene. The V gene is TRBV19, the J gene TRBJ1-1, with D unclear. Trimming pared 6 bases from V and 4 bases from J, leaving 12 bases between. The CDR3 is 13 amino acids. CDR1 is LNHDA, CDR2 SQIVND, per germline (reference sequence). The part of the CDR3 DNA that was read is TGTGCCAGTAGCCGAGGTCTCTTCACTGAA. Protein sequence: CASSRGLFTE. The CDR3 in full is CASSRGLFTEAFF.

As concerns this clone: At one end, the junction sequence differs from germline, possibly due to a read error. The CDR3 DNA, read in part, is TGCGCCAGCAGCCAAATGGGCGGGAGGCTGGACACCGGGGAG. Amino acid sequence: CASSQMGGRLDTGE. The whole CDR3 reads CASSQMGGRLDTGELFF. The chain employs TRBV4-2 and TRBJ2-2, with TRBD2 matching over 8 bases. Coverage ceases 3 residues before the CDR3 finishes, and the germline J gene fills in the end. Germline CDR1 LGHNA, CDR2 YNFKEQ. The length of the CDR3 is 17 residues.

In regard to this clone: Read sequence stops 3 residues before the CDR3 end, and the germline J gene provides the missing end. The J gene is TRBJ1-3, the V gene TRBV5-1; a weak D match, TRBD1 (5 bases). This CDR3 spans 12 amino acids. The germline gives CDR1 SGHRS, CDR2 YFSETQ. V shed 4 bases and J shed 5 bases, with 7 bases lying between them. The covered CDR3 bases are TGCGCCAGCAGCCCGGACAGAAACACC. This codes for CASSPDRNT. The CDR3 reads in full as CASSPDRNTIYF.

In regard to this clone: The read comes to an end 3 residues before the CDR3 does, leaving the germline J gene to fill in the end. The V gene is TRBV19, the J gene TRBJ1-4; maybe TRBD1 (5 bases). The CDR3 has 13 amino acids. With 6 bases removed from V and 7 bases from J, the gap between germline ends came to 12 bases. Per the germline V gene, CDR1 is LNHDA and CDR2 is SQIVND (reference sequence). CDR3 region: CASRFPRGEKLFF. The CDR3 DNA, read in part, is TGTGCCAGTAGATTCCCGAGGGGTGAAAAA. Looking up the rest from reference TRBV19 and TRBJ1-4 gives the full variable domain: DGGITQSPKYLFRKEGQNVTLSCEQNLNHDAMYWYRQDPGQGLRLIYYSQIVNDFQKGDIAEGYSVSREKKESFPLTVTSAQKNPTAFYLCASRFPRGEKLFFGSGTQLSVL.

Points on this clone: The read finishes 3 residues shy of the CDR3 end, and the germline J gene is used to complete it. The V and J genes are TRBV2 and TRBJ2-2; 9 positions match TRBD1. V shed 6 bases, J shed 6 bases, and the junction held 5 bases outside the gene matches. Germline assignment: CDR1 SNHLY and CDR2 FYNNEI. This CDR3 region has 14 residues. CDR3 in amino acids: CASSGQGRSGELFF. The part of the CDR3 DNA that was read is TGTGCCAGCAGCGGACAGGGGAGGTCCGGGGAG. Full variable domain (outside the CDR3, taken from reference TRBV2 and TRBJ2-2): EPEVTQTPSHQVTQMGQEVILRCVPISNHLYFYWYRQILGQKVEFLVSFYNNEISEKSEIFDDQFSVERPDGSNFTLKIRSTKLEDSAMYFCASSGQGRSGELFFGEGSRLTVL.

The CDR3 bases that were read are TGTGCCAGCAGTGTTTCGGGACAGGGGTGGGACGAG. Protein: CASSVSGQGWDE. The whole CDR3 protein is CASSVSGQGWDEQYF. J is TRBJ2-7 and V is TRBV2; 10 bases are shared with TRBD1. The missing CDR3 end, 3 residues past where the read stops, is filled in from the germline J gene. The J segment lost 5 bases and the V segment lost 4 bases, leaving 8 bases of the junction unmatched. CDR1 and CDR2 from the germline V gene are SNHLY and FYNNEI. This CDR3 is 15 amino acids long.

Of note for this clone: The read terminates 3 residues before the CDR3 end, so the remaining end is supplied by the germline J gene. V and J are TRBV11-3 and TRBJ2-7; no clear D. The CDR3 runs to 12 residues. The germline V gene encodes CDR1 SGHNT and CDR2 YENEEA. Deletions cut 7 bases from V and 5 bases from J, with 12 bases between. CDR3 bases read: TGTGCCAGCAAGGAAGGGTCCCACGAG. It specifies CASKEGSHE. The CDR3, in full, reads CASKEGSHEQYF.

On this clone: The read ends 3 residues shy of where the CDR3 ends; the end is completed using the germline J gene. The rearrangement links TRBV5-1 to TRBJ2-3, with D possibly matching TRBD1 (6 bases). Trimming left V 1 base short and J 4 bases short, with 13 bases between. The CDR3 contains 15 residues. Germline CDR1 and CDR2: SGHRS and YFSETQ. The CDR3 reads CASSLKQGLADTQYF. CDR3 DNA (partial): TGCGCCAGCAGCTTGAAACAGGGATTAGCAGATACG. The full variable domain, rest sourced from reference TRBV5-1 and TRBJ2-3, is KAGVTQTPRYLIKTRGQQVTLSCSPISGHRSVSWYQQTPGQGLQFLFEYFSETQRNKGNFPGRFSGRQFSNSRSEMNVSTLELGDSALYLCASSLKQGLADTQYFGPGTRLTVL.

Of note for this clone: The read ends 3 residues shy of where the CDR3 ends; the end is completed using the germline J gene. The rearrangement uses TRBV2 and TRBJ1-5; possible D gene TRBD1, 6 bases. The CDR3 is made up of 13 amino acids. Per the germline V gene, CDR1 is SNHLY and CDR2 is FYNNEI. With 8 bases removed from V and 3 bases from J, the gap between germline ends came to 11 bases. CDR3: CASRTANNQPQHF. Incomplete CDR3 DNA: TGTGCCAGCCGGACAGCGAACAATCAGCCC.

With respect to this clone: The read comes to an end 3 residues before the CDR3 does, leaving the germline J gene to fill in the end. The chain carries TRBV5-3 and TRBJ2-1; TRBD2 is a possible D gene (5 bases). TRBV5-3 is labeled an ORF, and its function is uncertain. This CDR3 comprises 16 residues. The V end lost 2 bases, the J end lost 5 bases, and 17 bases lay between the germline ends. CDR3 DNA (partial): TGTGCCAGAAGCTTCCGACTACCACGGCCGAACAATGAG. Translation gives CARSFRLPRPNNE. The whole CDR3 is CARSFRLPRPNNEQFF.

In the case of this clone: Coverage ceases 3 residues before the CDR3 finishes, and the germline J gene fills in the end. This chain links TRBV30 with TRBJ1-1, with D perhaps matching TRBD1 (5 bases). Trimming left V 4 bases short and J 3 bases short, with 12 bases between. CDR1 is GTSNPN and CDR2 is SVGIG in the germline V gene (reference sequence). The CDR3 loop spans 13 amino acids. CDR3 DNA (partial): TGTGCCTGGATGGGGGGATTCGACACTGAA. It is translated as CAWMGGFDTE. The whole CDR3 protein reads CAWMGGFDTEAFF.

As regards this clone: Read data end 3 residues before the CDR3 end; the end is taken from the germline J gene. V is TRBV18 and J is TRBJ2-3; TRBD1 agrees at 9 bases. The CDR3 covers 15 residues. Per the germline V gene, CDR1 is KGHSH and CDR2 is LQKENI. The CDR3 DNA, read in part, is TGTGCCAGCTCATCGGAGGACAGGGGTGCCGAGACG. It is translated as CASSSEDRGAET. The entire CDR3 protein is CASSSEDRGAETQYF.

As regards this clone: The CDR3 extends 3 residues past the end of the read, so its final part is completed from the germline J gene. J is TRBJ2-7 and V is TRBV7-8, with TRBD1 matching over 7 bases. The junction had 16 bases not matched to a gene; V was cut back by 5 bases and J by 3 bases. From germline, CDR1 is SGHVS and CDR2 FQNEAQ. The CDR3 has 17 residues. The CDR3 DNA, read in part, is TGTGCCAGCAGCACTTGGGGACAGCGAACCATTCACTACGAG. This translates into CASSTWGQRTIHYE. The complete CDR3 sequence is CASSTWGQRTIHYEQYF.

Regarding this clone: Read coverage stops 3 residues before the CDR3 terminus; the germline J gene supplies the remainder. This sequence joins TRBV6-1 and TRBJ2-4, with D tentatively TRBD1 (6 bases). The CDR3 loop spans 15 amino acids. Germline-derived CDR1 and CDR2 are MNHNS and SASEGT. CDR3 DNA (partial): TGTGCCAGCAGTGAGGTCACAGGGACCAATCAGCCT. Translating it yields CASSEVTGTNQP. The CDR3 in its entirety is CASSEVTGTNQPQYF.

Concerning this clone itself: The read halts 3 residues ahead of the CDR3 end, with the missing end drawn from the germline J gene. This chain links TRBV14 with TRBJ2-7, with 11 bases aligning to TRBD2. This CDR3 is 14 amino acids long. The V gene's germline CDR1 is SGHDN and CDR2 FVKESK. V trimming: 4 bases; J trimming: 6 bases; junction bases outside the gene matches: 5. CDR3 region: CASSLSGRAPEQYF. The part of the CDR3 DNA that was read is TGTGCCAGCAGCCTTAGCGGGAGGGCCCCCGAG.

On this clone itself: The sequenced fragment ends 3 residues before the CDR3 boundary, so the rest is inferred from the germline J gene. The chain combines TRBV7-3 with TRBJ1-1; 11 nucleotides match TRBD1. This CDR3 has 16 amino acids. The junction had 8 bases not matched to a gene; V was cut back by 6 bases and J by 2 bases. In germline, CDR1 is SGHTA, CDR2 FQGTGA. The CDR3 is CASRPRGQGVNTEAFF. The sequenced part of the CDR3 DNA is TGTGCCAGCAGGCCTAGGGGACAGGGGGTTAACACTGAA.

Concerning this clone: The missing CDR3 end, 3 residues past where the read stops, is filled in from the germline J gene. V gene TRBV19 combines with J gene TRBJ2-3; 14 nucleotides agree with TRBD2. V shed 5 bases, J shed 4 bases, and the junction held 2 bases outside the gene matches. CDR1 LNHDA and CDR2 SQIVND come from the germline V gene (reference sequence). This CDR3 is built from 15 residues. CDR3 bases read: TGTGCCAGTAGTTGGGGACTAGCGGGAGCAGATACG. Protein: CASSWGLAGADT. The full CDR3 reads CASSWGLAGADTQYF.

Note on this clone: The missing CDR3 end, 3 residues past where the read stops, is filled in from the germline J gene. The chain recombines TRBV19 with TRBJ2-7, with 10 bases identical to TRBD2. The CDR3 loop spans 15 amino acids. The V gene end was trimmed by 1 base and the J gene end by 3 bases; junction bases not matched to a gene: 3. CDR1 and CDR2 (germline): LNHDA, SQIVND (reference sequence). CDR3 protein: CASSIALAGVYEQYF. CDR3 DNA, as far as it was read: TGTGCCAGTAGTATAGCGCTAGCGGGGGTCTACGAG. The whole variable domain, remainder taken from reference TRBV19 and TRBJ2-7, is DGGITQSPKYLFRKEGQNVTLSCEQNLNHDAMYWYRQDPGQGLRLIYYSQIVNDFQKGDIAEGYSVSREKKESFPLTVTSAQKNPTAFYLCASSIALAGVYEQYFGPGTRLTVT.

Worth noting for this clone: From the germline J gene comes the end of the CDR3, since the read stops 3 residues before it. The gene calls are TRBV5-6 and TRBJ2-3; 7 bases fit TRBD2. The germline V gene has CDR1 SGHDT and CDR2 YYEEEE. The CDR3 spans 14 residues. CDR3 residues: CASSFAGREETQYF. Partial CDR3 DNA: TGTGCCAGCAGCTTCGCAGGGAGGGAAGAGACG.